A single sample is the source of the 11 T cell receptor beta chains below, sequenced in a study of blood T cells in healthy people across ages. With a J-beta primer mix and a sample-barcoded 5' primer, a second PCR ran about 6 to 11 cycles. Using its own MiXCR run on the 5' RACE reads, TCRdb lists one record per CDR3 protein. The data show some 1.6 million distinct CDR3 sequences, roughly 32% seen once. Sequencing input: blood. The receptors originated from a young woman in good health.

This clonotype was found a few times. The chain combines TRBV27 with TRBJ2-7; 9 bases fit TRBD1. The CDR3 runs 14 residues. In germline, CDR1 is MNHEY, CDR2 SMNVEV (reference sequence). The V gene end was trimmed by 4 bases and the J gene end by 6 bases; junction bases not matched to a gene: 7. The CDR3 spells CASSSVRQGGEQYF. The CDR3 bases are TGTGCCAGCAGTTCGGTCCGACAGGGGGGCGAGCAGTACTTC.

Only a few counts were recorded for this clonotype. This chain joins TRBV6-5 and TRBJ2-7; TRBD2 matches 15 bases. Trimming took 4 bases from V and 0 from J; bases not matched to a gene: 7. The V gene's germline CDR1 is MNHEY and CDR2 SVGAGI. The CDR3 covers 18 residues. This chain's CDR3 is CASSWGLAGGHSSYEQYF. The CDR3 region has the DNA TGTGCCAGCAGTTGGGGACTAGCGGGGGGCCACAGCTCCTACGAGCAGTACTTC.

The rearrangement joins TRBV29-1 to TRBJ2-3, with 10 bases that match TRBD2. CDR1 and CDR2 from the germline V gene are SQVTM and ANQGSEA. This CDR3 is 16 amino acids long. After removal of 6 bases from V and 2 bases from J, the junction contained 11 bases not matched to a gene. The CDR3 spells CSVGATSGVNTDTQYF. The CDR3, as DNA: TGCAGCGTCGGGGCTACTAGCGGGGTTAACACAGATACGCAGTATTTT.

The rearrangement joins TRBV10-2 to TRBJ2-1; D may be TRBD2 (6 bases). This CDR3 has 14 residues. The V gene's germline CDR1 is WSHSY and CDR2 SAAADI. Trimming pared 4 bases from V and 6 bases from J, leaving 13 bases between. For the CDR3, the DNA is TGCGCCAGCAGTGGAGAACTAGCTGGCAATGAGCAGTTCTTC. Translating it yields CASSGELAGNEQFF.

This clonotype was recorded at least ten times. This chain connects TRBV4-1 to TRBJ2-4; D may be TRBD2 (6 bases). Germline V gene lookup returns CDR1 MGHRA and CDR2 YSYEKL. V lost 3 bases and J lost 1, with 16 bases in between. The CDR3 is 17 amino acids. Written as DNA, the CDR3 is TGCGCCAGCAGCCACCCGCTGGGGGGTCTGGCCAAAAACATTCAGTACTTC. Translating it yields CASSHPLGGLAKNIQYF.

This clonotype was picked up a small number of times. This chain links TRBV27 with TRBJ1-2; D unclear. V lost 4 bases and J lost 4, with 10 bases in between. Germline V gene lookup returns CDR1 MNHEY and CDR2 SMNVEV (reference sequence). This CDR3 is 13 amino acids long. CDR3 amino acids: CASSSLPVYGYTF. The DNA of the CDR3 is TGTGCCAGCAGTTCTTTGCCAGTCTATGGCTACACCTTC.

This clonotype was seen ten or more times. V is TRBV7-2 and J is TRBJ2-5; no clear D. The CDR3 has 14 residues. Germline V gives CDR1 SGHTA, CDR2 FQGNSA. Trimming removed 2 bases from V and 3 bases from J, with 10 bases in between. CDR3 coding DNA: TGTGCCAGCAGCTTAAGCGACGGTGAAGAGACCCAGTACTTC. Amino acids: CASSLSDGEETQYF.

As DNA, the CDR3 is TGTGCCAGCAGCGTATCGGGGGACAATGAGCAGTTCTTC. It specifies CASSVSGDNEQFF. The chain carries TRBV9 and TRBJ2-1; TRBD2 is a possible D gene (6 bases). Trimming stripped 1 base from V and 5 bases from J, with 7 bases between. CDR1 and CDR2 from the germline V gene are SGDLS and YYNGEE. This CDR3 spans 13 amino acids.

This clonotype occurred a few times. The rearrangement links TRBV24-1 to TRBJ2-3; TRBD1 aligns across 7 bases. The CDR3 is made up of 15 amino acids. Unmatched junction bases numbered 3, after V lost 3 bases and J lost 1 base. Germline CDR1 reads KGHDR; CDR2 reads SFDVKD. In DNA form, the CDR3 reads TGTGCCACCAGTGATACTGGACAGGGCACAGATACGCAGTATTTT. It is translated as CATSDTGQGTDTQYF.

Only a few counts were recorded for this clonotype. The chain employs TRBV3-1 and TRBJ2-3; the match to TRBD2 covers 9 bases. The trim removed 4 bases at V and 4 bases at J, leaving 3 bases unmatched. Looked up from germline, CDR1 is LGHDT and CDR2 is YNNKEL (reference sequence). This CDR3 has 14 residues. Here the CDR3 reads CASSRGLASDTQYF. CDR3 nucleotides: TGTGCCAGCAGCCGGGGACTAGCATCAGATACGCAGTATTTT.

As regards this clonotype: A junction end diverges from the germline sequence, so it may reflect a read error. The chain recombines TRBV5-1 with TRBJ2-5, with D perhaps given as TRBD1 or TRBD2 (5 bases each). Germline values: CDR1 SGHRS, CDR2 YFSETQ. There are 13 residues in the CDR3. CDR3 sequence: CANSTGTPETQYF. In DNA, the CDR3 is TGCGCCAACAGCACCGGGACCCCTGAGACCCAGTACTTC.